These T cell receptor beta chains were read from a single sample in a study of blood T cell repertoires in COVID-19. The table came from immunoSEQ multiplex PCR; TCRdb's copy has only in-frame clones and leaves some out. The sample shows roughly 100,000 clones, around four fifths of them seen only once. Sequences were obtained from peripheral blood. The receptors derive from a woman aged 80 or older with acute or convalescent COVID-19. Both conserved end residues are part of each CDR3. D genes are given only for firm matches. Not all rows give a size; the values are once, few, many and, for expanded clones, a class.

>TRBJ1-1|.|TRBV29-1|.
CSVVLSGLGARAFF
TGCAGCGTTGTACTCTCTGGGTTGGGGGCTCGAGCTTTCTTT
>TRBJ2-7|TRBD1|TRBV27|.
CASRDSSYEQYF
TGTGCCAGCCGGGACAGCTCCTACGAGCAGTACTTC
>TRBJ1-2|.|TRBV2|once
CASSEVEGGYTF
TGTGCCAGCAGTGAAGTGGAGGGGGGCTACACCTTC
>TRBJ2-7|.|TRBV6-6|.
CASSRDGYYEQYF
TGTGCCAGCAGCAGAGACGGGTACTACGAGCAGTACTTC
>TRBJ2-5|.|TRBV7-2|.
CASSPVRTFQETQYF
TGTGCCAGCAGCCCGGTTAGGACATTCCAAGAGACCCAGTACTTC
>TRBJ1-4|.|TRBV3-1/TRBV3-2|.
CASSRSEGNNEKLFF
TGTGCCAGCAGCCGGTCGGAGGGTAATAATGAAAAACTGTTTTTT
>TRBJ2-3|.|TRBV4-3|once
CASSRIADTDTQYF
TGCGCCAGCAGCCGGATAGCGGACACAGATACGCAGTATTTT
>TRBJ2-5|TRBD2|TRBV27|.
CASSPRGLAGKKETQYF
TGTGCCAGCAGTCCAAGGGGACTAGCGGGAAAGAAAGAGACCCAGTACTTC
>TRBJ2-7|.|TRBV2|.
CASSGAGITYEQYF
TGTGCCAGCAGTGGGGCAGGAATAACCTACGAGCAGTACTTC
>TRBJ2-7|.|TRBV18|.
CASSPETRTLEQYF
TGTGCCAGCTCACCAGAGACTAGAACTCTCGAGCAGTACTTC
>TRBJ2-5|TRBD2|TRBV11-3|.
CASSGTSVQTQYF
TGTGCCAGCAGCGGGACTAGCGTACAGACCCAGTACTTC
>TRBJ1-2|.|TRBV18|.
CASSPEGRANYGYTF
TGTGCCAGCTCACCTGAGGGTCGAGCTAACTATGGCTACACCTTC
>TRBJ1-2|TRBD1|TRBV5-8|once
CASSLAGQGLHGYTF
TGTGCCAGCAGCTTGGCAGGACAGGGGTTACATGGCTACACCTTC
>TRBJ2-3|.|TRBV5-4|.
CASSSGILDTQYF
TGTGCCAGCAGCTCCGGGATTCTAGATACGCAGTATTTT
>TRBJ1-5|TRBD1|TRBV19|.
CASSPGTGGLNQPQHF
TGTGCCAGTAGCCCAGGGACAGGGGGCCTCAATCAGCCCCAGCATTTT
>TRBJ1-2|.|TRBV19|.
CASSLQGDGYTF
TGTGCCAGTAGTTTACAGGGAGATGGCTACACCTTC
>TRBJ2-7|.|TRBV6-2/TRBV6-3|.
CASSPRVSYEQYF
TGTGCCAGCAGCCCCAGGGTGTCCTACGAGCAGTACTTC
>TRBJ1-4|.|TRBV25-1|.
CASSETFNEKLFF
TGTGCCAGCAGTGAGACATTTAATGAAAAACTGTTTTTT
>TRBJ2-7|.|TRBV4-2|.
CASSQVGIWGTGAYEQYF
TGTGCCAGCAGCCAAGTTGGTATCTGGGGGACTGGGGCCTACGAGCAGTACTTC
>TRBJ2-7|.|TRBV18|few
CASSPRGRAYEQYF
TGTGCCAGCTCACCAAGGGGTAGAGCCTACGAGCAGTACTTC
>TRBJ1-1|.|TRBV5-6|.
CASSLGAGRRNTEAFF
TGTGCCAGCAGCTTGGGCGCCGGGAGAAGGAACACTGAAGCTTTCTTT
>TRBJ2-2|.|TRBV7-3|.
CASSFGQQSGELFF
TGTGCCAGCAGCTTTGGGCAGCAATCCGGGGAGCTGTTTTTT
>TRBJ2-3|TRBD1|TRBV7-3|.
CASSPGGGTGTQYF
TGTGCCAGCAGTCCCGGAGGGGGGACAGGTACCCAGTATTTT
>TRBJ1-1|TRBD1|TRBV9|.
CASSVQTGGTEAFF
TGTGCCAGCAGCGTACAGACAGGGGGGACTGAAGCTTTCTTT
>TRBJ2-7|.|TRBV30|.
CAWSTGVGRDEQYF
TGTGCCTGGAGCACGGGGGTGGGTAGGGACGAGCAGTACTTC
>TRBJ2-2|.|TRBV28|.
CASNTGGGGTGELFF
TGTGCCAGCAATACCGGTGGAGGCGGAACCGGGGAGCTGTTTTTT
>TRBJ2-5|TRBD1|TRBV5-1|few
CASSLGGTGQETQYF
TGCGCCAGCAGCTTGGGTGGGACAGGGCAAGAGACCCAGTACTTC
>TRBJ1-2|.|TRBV19|.
CASSINYRAFNYGYTF
TGTGCCAGTAGTATCAACTACAGGGCTTTTAACTATGGCTACACCTTC
>TRBJ2-1|TRBD2|TRBV7-2|few
CASSRTSGTSYNEQFF
TGTGCCAGCAGTCGGACTAGCGGGACTTCTTACAATGAGCAGTTCTTC
>TRBJ2-3|TRBD2|TRBV5-4|few
CASSLPGLAGDTQYF
TGTGCCAGCAGCCTTCCGGGACTAGCAGGAGATACGCAGTATTTT
>TRBJ1-5|.|TRBV9|.
CASSVDPGSHQPQHF
TGTGCCAGCAGCGTAGACCCAGGGTCGCATCAGCCCCAGCATTTT
>TRBJ2-3|.|TRBV5-3|.
CARSPGQDTQYF
TGTGCCAGAAGCCCGGGTCAAGATACGCAGTATTTT
>TRBJ1-1|.|TRBV3-1/TRBV3-2|once
CACQRGLDRPTEAFF
TGTGCCTGCCAAAGAGGTTTAGACAGGCCAACTGAAGCTTTCTTT
>TRBJ2-7|.|TRBV29-1|.
CSVKGTPASYEQYF
TGCAGCGTTAAAGGGACACCCGCCTCCTACGAGCAGTACTTC
>TRBJ1-3|TRBD1|TRBV4-2|.
CASSQGTGGNTIYF
TGTGCCAGCAGCCAAGGGACAGGGGGAAACACCATATATTTT
>TRBJ2-5|TRBD2|TRBV7-8|.
CASSLGATSGRQETQYF
TGTGCCAGCAGCTTAGGGGCTACAAGCGGGAGGCAAGAGACCCAGTACTTC
>TRBJ2-1|.|TRBV28|.
CASSQQQNEQFF
TGTGCCAGCAGTCAACAACAAAATGAGCAGTTCTTC
>TRBJ2-2|.|TRBV3-1/TRBV3-2|.
CASSAQGPGELFF
TGTGCCAGCAGCGCACAGGGTCCCGGGGAGCTGTTTTTT
>TRBJ2-7|.|TRBV7-2|.
CASSLAHLPYEQYF
TGTGCCAGCAGCTTAGCGCACTTACCCTACGAGCAGTACTTC
>TRBJ1-1|TRBD1|TRBV5-1|.
CASSLLLTGTANTEAFF
TGCGCCAGCAGCTTGCTTCTGACAGGGACAGCGAACACTGAAGCTTTCTTT
>TRBJ1-1|TRBD1|TRBV7-2|.
CASSLTTQGTEAFF
TGTGCCAGCAGCTTAACGACACAGGGGACTGAAGCTTTCTTT
>TRBJ2-7|TRBD2|TRBV28|.
CASGASGLDSYEQYF
TGTGCCAGCGGGGCTAGCGGGCTGGATTCCTACGAGCAGTACTTC
>TRBJ1-6|TRBD1|TRBV9|.
CASSAGQGVLSPLHF
TGTGCCAGCAGCGCCGGACAGGGGGTCCTATCACCCCTCCACTTT
>TRBJ2-1|.|TRBV9|.
CASSVQGNNEQFF
TGTGCCAGCAGCGTACAGGGGAACAATGAGCAGTTCTTC
>TRBJ2-7|.|TRBV6-4|.
CASSVNLGAFYEQYF
TGTGCCAGCAGTGTTAATCTGGGGGCCTTCTACGAGCAGTACTTC
>TRBJ1-1|TRBD1|TRBV7-2|.
CASKTGTGPTEAFF
TGTGCCAGCAAAACCGGGACAGGGCCAACTGAAGCTTTCTTT
>TRBJ1-5|TRBD1|TRBV23-1|.
CASSSARIDRVNQPQHF
TGCGCCAGCAGTTCGGCGAGGATCGACAGGGTTAATCAGCCCCAGCATTTT
>TRBJ2-5|.|TRBV12-3/TRBV12-4|few
CASSSGQGETQYF
TGTGCCAGCAGTTCAGGGCAGGGGGAGACCCAGTACTTC
>TRBJ1-1|.|TRBV5-1|once
CASRLYTEAFF
TGCGCCAGCAGACTGTACACTGAAGCTTTCTTT
>TRBJ2-1|TRBD2|TRBV11-2|.
CASSSRVGAGGPSNEQFF
TGTGCCAGCAGCTCCCGGGTGGGAGCGGGGGGGCCGAGCAATGAGCAGTTCTTC
>TRBJ2-1|TRBD2|TRBV4-1|.
CASSPPTSGGSNEQFF
TGCGCCAGCAGCCCCCCCACTAGCGGGGGGAGCAATGAGCAGTTCTTC
>TRBJ1-2|.|TRBV5-1|few
CASRIGEGNYGYTF
TGCGCCAGCAGGATAGGGGAGGGGAACTATGGCTACACCTTC
>TRBJ2-1|.|TRBV6-2/TRBV6-3|.
CASSSPHSTGYNEQFF
TGTGCCAGCAGTTCCCCGCACTCGACTGGTTACAATGAGCAGTTCTTC
>TRBJ2-7|.|TRBV3-1/TRBV3-2|few
CASSPREHEQYF
TGTGCCAGCAGCCCCCGAGAGCACGAGCAGTACTTC
>TRBJ1-3|.|TRBV2|.
CASKIEVTSGNTIYF
TGTGCCAGCAAAATTGAGGTAACCTCTGGAAACACCATATATTTT
>TRBJ2-1|TRBD2|TRBV7-3|.
CASSSTSGGYNEQFF
TGTGCCAGCAGCTCCACTAGCGGGGGGTACAATGAGCAGTTCTTC
>TRBJ1-4|.|TRBV28|few
CASSRLQFNEKLFF
TGTGCCAGCAGCAGGTTACAGTTTAATGAAAAACTGTTTTTT